What follows are 13 T cell receptor beta chains derived from one specimen sequenced in a study of human T cells and chemical hapten exposure. Unseparated into fractions, whole blood served as the source from which total RNA was extracted. In TCRdb, the 5' RACE reads were re-called with MiXCR into one record per CDR3 protein. Of 120,000 to 150,000 distinct CDR3 sequences in the sample, over 3.5% are singletons; the top ten hold about 1.3%. The receptors stem from a female donor in good health.

This clonotype was counted at least ten times. This chain links TRBV5-1 with TRBJ1-1; 10 bases match TRBD1. V shed 4 bases and J 1 base; nucleotides not matched to a gene: 4. The V gene's germline CDR1 is SGHRS and CDR2 YFSETQ. This CDR3 spans 15 amino acids. The CDR3: CASSRGQGTNTEAFF. The CDR3 DNA sequence: TGCGCCAGCAGCCGGGGACAGGGGACGAACACTGAAGCTTTCTTT.

This clonotype appeared many times. The gene calls are TRBV5-5 and TRBJ2-5; 7 bases align to TRBD1. V gave up 0 bases and J gave up 0 bases; unmatched junction bases: 2. This CDR3 region has 15 residues. Germline-derived CDR1 and CDR2 are SGHKS and YYEKEE (reference sequence). In DNA form, the CDR3 reads TGTGCCAGCAGCTTGGGGGACAGCCACCAAGAGACCCAGTACTTC. This gives the protein CASSLGDSHQETQYF.

This clonotype was seen many times. This sequence joins TRBV7-9 and TRBJ1-1, with D unresolved. Germline CDR1 SEHNR, CDR2 FQNEAQ (reference sequence). The CDR3 length is 15 residues. Trimming left V 2 bases short and J 0 bases short, with 10 bases between. CDR3 loop: CASSLIRTVNTEAFF. CDR3 DNA sequence: TGTGCCAGCAGCTTAATAAGGACGGTGAACACTGAAGCTTTCTTT.

This clonotype was found many times. V and J are TRBV5-1 and TRBJ1-1; D call uncertain. The V and J ends lost 2 bases and 5 bases respectively, with 13 bases between them. The CDR3 has 14 residues. Germline CDR1 is SGHRS and CDR2 is YFSETQ. The DNA for the CDR3 is TGCGCCAGCAGCTTCGGCCCGGGCGGGACTGAAGCTTTCTTT. The encoded protein is CASSFGPGGTEAFF.

In its sample, this clonotype was seen many times. The V gene is TRBV3-1, the J gene TRBJ2-7, with unresolved D. Per germline, CDR1 LGHDT and CDR2 YNNKEL (reference sequence). Deletions cut 1 base from V and 4 bases from J, with 5 bases between. The CDR3 spans 12 residues. The CDR3: CASSQVRYEQYF. The CDR3 DNA reads TGTGCCAGCAGCCAAGTTCGTTACGAGCAGTACTTC.

In its sample, this clonotype was seen many times. This chain joins TRBV29-1 and TRBJ2-2; D remains ambiguous. Germline V gene sequence: CDR1 SQVTM, CDR2 ANQGSEA. The V end was cut by 4 bases, the J end by 4 bases, with 25 bases between. CDR3 length: 18 amino acids. CDR3 sequence reads: CSVGVPQEPGTLTGELFF. Here the CDR3 DNA reads TGCAGCGTTGGGGTCCCCCAGGAGCCCGGTACTCTCACCGGGGAGCTGTTTTTT.

This clonotype has at least ten counts. The chain employs TRBV20-1 and TRBJ2-1, with TRBD2 matching over 10 bases. CDR3 length: 15 amino acids. Per the germline V gene, CDR1 is DFQATT and CDR2 is SNEGSKA (reference sequence). V lost 5 bases to trimming and J lost 4 bases; unmatched junction nucleotides: 8. CDR3 sequence (DNA): TGCAGTGCTTTAACCGGGACTAGCGTTTACAATGAGCAGTTCTTC. It encodes CSALTGTSVYNEQFF.

This clonotype was detected many times. The chain couples TRBV18 to TRBJ1-2, with D unresolved. In germline, CDR1 is KGHSH, CDR2 LQKENI. This CDR3 is built from 13 residues. V shed 1 base and J shed 3 bases, with 6 bases lying between them. The CDR3 sequence is CASSPRRDYGYTF. CDR3 sequence (DNA): TGTGCCAGCTCACCACGACGGGACTATGGCTACACCTTC.

Details on this clonotype: A junction boundary mismatches the germline segment, possibly from a read error. The chain joins TRBV20-1 to TRBJ1-2; D perhaps matches TRBD1 (5 bases). The CDR3 is made up of 14 amino acids. Germline V gene data show CDR1 as DFQATT and CDR2 as SNEGSKA (reference sequence). The CDR3 DNA reads as TGCAGTGCTGAACAGGAGTTAACCAACTATGGCGACAACTTC. It yields the protein CSAEQELTNYGDNF.

This clonotype was detected ten times or more. The chain uses TRBV7-8 and TRBJ2-3, with 15 positions matching TRBD2. Germline CDR1 is SGHVS and CDR2 is FQNEAQ. There are 16 residues in the CDR3. V was pared by 5 bases and J by 5 bases, with 5 bases of the junction left unmatched. The chain's CDR3 is CASSPGLAGGVDTQYF. The CDR3 DNA sequence: TGTGCCAGCAGCCCCGGACTAGCGGGGGGGGTAGATACGCAGTATTTT.

This clonotype came up many times. In DNA form, the CDR3 reads TGCAGTGCCCCTACGAGTGGGGCAGGGGCTTTCTCCTATAATTCACCCCTCCACTTT. Translating gives CSAPTSGAGAFSYNSPLHF. V and J are TRBV20-1 and TRBJ1-6; possible D gene TRBD1, 6 bases. Germline CDR1 is DFQATT and CDR2 is SNEGSKA (reference sequence). Trimming stripped 6 bases from V and 0 bases from J, with 24 bases between. The CDR3 has 19 amino acids.

This clonotype was detected many times. This chain joins TRBV19 and TRBJ2-4, with 7 bases identical to TRBD1. The J segment lost 3 bases and the V segment lost 5 bases, leaving 10 bases of the junction unmatched. There are 16 residues in the CDR3. The germline gives CDR1 LNHDA, CDR2 SQIVND (reference sequence). The CDR3 DNA sequence: TGTGCCAGTAGTGCCGACAGGGCTAAGGGCAAAAACATTCAGTACTTC. Translating it yields CASSADRAKGKNIQYF.

The CDR3 loop reads CASSQRTGTYGYTF. The CDR3, as DNA: TGTGCCAGCAGCCAAAGGACCGGGACCTATGGCTACACCTTC. This chain uses TRBV7-2 with TRBJ1-2; TRBD1 is a possible D gene (5 bases). V was cut by 5 bases and J by 4 bases, with 14 bases left in between. Germline CDR1 SGHTA, CDR2 FQGNSA. This CDR3 contains 14 residues.